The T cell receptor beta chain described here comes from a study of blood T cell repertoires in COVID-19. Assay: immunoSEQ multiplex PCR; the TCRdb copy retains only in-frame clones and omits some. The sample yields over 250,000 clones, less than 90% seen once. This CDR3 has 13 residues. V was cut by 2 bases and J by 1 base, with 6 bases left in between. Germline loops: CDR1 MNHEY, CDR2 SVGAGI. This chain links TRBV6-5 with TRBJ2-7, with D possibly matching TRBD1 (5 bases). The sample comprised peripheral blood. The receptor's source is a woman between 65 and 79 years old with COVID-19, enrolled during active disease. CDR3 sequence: CASSYGASYEQYF. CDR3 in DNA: TGTGCCAGCAGTTACGGGGCGTCCTACGAGCAGTACTTC.